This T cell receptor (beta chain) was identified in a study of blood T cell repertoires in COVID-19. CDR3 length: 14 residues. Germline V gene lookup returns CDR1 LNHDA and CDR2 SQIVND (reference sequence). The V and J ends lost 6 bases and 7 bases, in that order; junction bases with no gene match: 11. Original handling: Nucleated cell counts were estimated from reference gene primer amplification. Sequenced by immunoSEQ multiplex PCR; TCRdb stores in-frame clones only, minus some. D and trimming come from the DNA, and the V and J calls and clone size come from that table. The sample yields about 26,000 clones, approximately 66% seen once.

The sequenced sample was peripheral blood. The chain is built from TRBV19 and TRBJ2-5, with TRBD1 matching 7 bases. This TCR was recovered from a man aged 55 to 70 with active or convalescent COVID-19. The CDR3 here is CASSHRGLGRTQYF. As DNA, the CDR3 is TGTGCCAGTAGCCACAGGGGTTTGGGTAGGACCCAGTACTTC.